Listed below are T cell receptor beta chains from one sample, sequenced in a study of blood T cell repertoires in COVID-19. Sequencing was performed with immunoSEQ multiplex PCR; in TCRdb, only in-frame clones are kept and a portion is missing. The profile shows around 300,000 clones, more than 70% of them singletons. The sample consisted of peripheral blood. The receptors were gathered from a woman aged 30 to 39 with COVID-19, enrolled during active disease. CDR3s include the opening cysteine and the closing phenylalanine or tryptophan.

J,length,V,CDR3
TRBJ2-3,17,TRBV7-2,CASSFASGGRGTDTQYF
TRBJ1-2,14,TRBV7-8,CASSSQQGRDGYTF
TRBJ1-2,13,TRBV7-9,CASSLAHQNGYTF
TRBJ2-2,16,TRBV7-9,CASSFSYLGGGGELFF
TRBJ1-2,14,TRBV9,CASRSPGGGYGYTF
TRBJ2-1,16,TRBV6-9,CASSYSTGGGNNEQFF
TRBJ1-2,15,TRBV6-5,CASSYSGRGSYGYTF
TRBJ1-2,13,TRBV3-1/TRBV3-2,CASSQGSGYGYTF
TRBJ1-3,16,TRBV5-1,CASSLGQGSSGNTIYF
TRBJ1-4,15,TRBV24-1,CATSDSKQGGEKLFF
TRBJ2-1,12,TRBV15,CATSRRDNEQFF
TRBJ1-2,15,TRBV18,CASSPLGGLNYGYTF
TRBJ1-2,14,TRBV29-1,CSVLGDRGGRGYTF
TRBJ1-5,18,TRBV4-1,CASSQVFRGHEYNQPQHF
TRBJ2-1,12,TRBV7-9,CASSPDRDEQFF
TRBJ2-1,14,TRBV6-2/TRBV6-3,CASSYSADSLEQFF
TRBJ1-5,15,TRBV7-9,CASTTTGMGNQPQHF
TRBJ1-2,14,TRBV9,CASSVKGAREGYTF
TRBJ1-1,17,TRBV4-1,CASSQVPRGGRGTEAFF
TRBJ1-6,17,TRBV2,CASSERVRVSYNSPLHF
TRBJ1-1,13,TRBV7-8,CASSLGGRTEAFF
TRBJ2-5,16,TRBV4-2,CASSQNSGGARKTQYF
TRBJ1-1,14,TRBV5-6,CASRSGGSWTEAFF
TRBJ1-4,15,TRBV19,CASSRQGATNEKLFF
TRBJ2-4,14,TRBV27,CASSAPGQENIQYF
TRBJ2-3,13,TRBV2,CASSEELAVAQYF
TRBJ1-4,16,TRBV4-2,CASSQAQGATNEKLFF
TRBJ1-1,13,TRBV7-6,CASSPRRGTEAFF